This is a list of T cell receptor beta chains from one sample in a study of shared clonotypes between healthy human individuals. Some clones are missing from TCRdb's copy, which holds only in-frame ones; the method was immunoSEQ multiplex PCR. The table lists roughly 700,000 clones, around 67% of them singletons. Material: memory CD4+ T cells sorted from blood. The receptor set was obtained from a woman aged 25 to 39 in good health. Each CDR3 is given with its conserved first and last residue. A D gene is named only where the DNA matches it firmly. Rows give clone size only sometimes, using once, few, many, or a class for an expanded clone.

TRBJ2-5 | - | 13 | once | TRBV5-1 | CASSGGFTTGQYF | TGCGCCAGCAGCGGGGGCTTTACCACCGGGCAGTACTTC
TRBJ1-1 | - | 14 | - | TRBV29-1 | CSGATGTRHTEAFF | TGCAGCGGGGCCACCGGGACAAGACACACTGAAGCTTTCTTT
TRBJ2-7 | TRBD2 | 16 | - | TRBV7-6 | CASSLGQGGRAYEQYF | TGTGCCAGCAGCTTAGGCCAAGGCGGGAGGGCCTACGAGCAGTACTTC
TRBJ2-3 | TRBD2 | 16 | - | TRBV5-1 | CASSLELAGDTDTQYF | TGCGCCAGCAGCTTGGAGTTAGCGGGAGACACAGATACGCAGTATTTT
TRBJ1-4 | - | 13 | - | TRBV5-1 | CASSLLGNEKLFF | TGCGCCAGCAGCTTGCTGGGGAATGAAAAACTGTTTTTT
TRBJ2-7 | - | 13 | - | TRBV7-2 | CASRRGSSYEQYF | TGTGCCAGCAGGAGGGGGAGCTCCTACGAGCAGTACTTC
TRBJ2-7 | TRBD2 | 14 | - | TRBV28 | CASRTSGSSYEQYF | TGTGCCAGCAGAACTAGCGGATCTTCCTACGAGCAGTACTTC
TRBJ1-5 | - | 19 | - | TRBV7-2 | CASSSRAGLGGTPGKAQHF | TGTGCCAGCAGCTCACGGGCCGGTTTGGGGGGGACCCCCGGGAAAGCCCAGCATTTT
TRBJ2-3 | - | 12 | - | TRBV19 | CASSGALDTQYF | TGTGCCAGTAGCGGGGCACTAGATACGCAGTATTTT
TRBJ2-1 | - | 11 | - | TRBV18 | CASSTGREQFF | TGTGCCAGCTCCACAGGGAGGGAGCAGTTCTTC
TRBJ2-2 | TRBD1 | 16 | - | TRBV18 | CASSPRAGGNTGELFF | TGTGCCAGCTCACCACGCGCAGGGGGCAACACCGGGGAGCTGTTTTTT
TRBJ2-7 | - | 14 | - | TRBV7-9 | CASSLDLRSYEQYF | TGTGCCAGCAGCTTAGATCTTCGCTCCTACGAGCAGTACTTC
TRBJ2-4 | - | 14 | - | TRBV28 | CASNSGTGLNIQYF | TGTGCCAGCAACTCCGGGACGGGGTTAAACATTCAGTACTTC
TRBJ2-7 | TRBD1 | 15 | - | TRBV2 | CASSEGRGLVHEQYF | TGTGCCAGCAGTGAAGGTAGGGGGCTTGTGCACGAGCAGTACTTC
TRBJ2-5 | - | 18 | - | TRBV5-1 | CASSFGTSLSGVFETQYF | TGCGCCAGCAGCTTTGGGACATCTCTCTCGGGAGTTTTTGAGACCCAGTACTTC
TRBJ2-1 | TRBD2 | 17 | - | TRBV4-1 | CASSPASGGSFYNEQFF | TGCGCCAGCAGTCCCGCTTCTGGCGGGAGCTTCTACAATGAGCAGTTCTTC
TRBJ1-3 | - | 16 | - | TRBV18 | CASSPSGHFSGNTIYF | TGTGCCAGCTCACCATCGGGACACTTCTCTGGAAACACCATATATTTT
TRBJ2-1 | TRBD2 | 18 | few | TRBV7-7 | CASSSTQLGSGSVNEQFF | TGTGCCAGCAGCTCAACGCAGCTAGGTAGCGGGAGTGTGAATGAGCAGTTCTTC
TRBJ2-3 | TRBD1 | 14 | - | TRBV28 | CASRSGQGRDTQYF | TGTGCCAGCAGATCTGGACAGGGGCGAGATACGCAGTATTTT
TRBJ2-3 | TRBD1 | 15 | - | TRBV11-3 | CASSLRTGGGDTQYF | TGTGCCAGCAGCTTAAGGACAGGGGGCGGTGATACGCAGTATTTT
TRBJ1-1 | - | 16 | - | TRBV4-1 | CASSQITGRMNTEAFF | TGCGCCAGCAGCCAAATCACAGGGAGGATGAACACTGAAGCTTTCTTT
TRBJ2-7 | TRBD1 | 13 | - | TRBV29-1 | CSTGGQGAGEQYF | TGCAGCACAGGGGGACAGGGGGCTGGGGAGCAGTACTTC
TRBJ2-1 | - | 14 | - | TRBV5-1 | CASSLVGVYNEQFF | TGCGCCAGCAGCTTGGTTGGCGTCTACAATGAGCAGTTCTTC
TRBJ2-1 | - | 13 | few | TRBV6-5 | CASKVNSYNEQFF | TGTGCCAGCAAAGTTAACTCCTACAATGAGCAGTTCTTC
TRBJ2-1 | - | 15 | - | TRBV5-1 | CASSSDSLSYNEQFF | TGCGCCAGCAGCTCGGACAGCCTTTCCTACAATGAGCAGTTCTTC
TRBJ2-7 | - | 17 | few | TRBV7-6 | CASSLVPPTGITYEQYF | TGTGCCAGCAGCTTAGTTCCCCCTACAGGGATCACCTACGAGCAGTACTTC
TRBJ2-7 | - | 14 | - | TRBV19 | CASGGGLGPYEQYF | TGTGCCAGTGGAGGGGGTTTGGGCCCCTACGAGCAGTACTTC
TRBJ1-3 | - | 15 | - | TRBV6-1 | CASRDTRTSGNTIYF | TGTGCCAGCAGGGACACCCGAACTTCTGGAAACACCATATATTTT
TRBJ2-2 | TRBD2 | 17 | - | TRBV4-2 | CASSQDLLREAPGELFF | TGTGCCAGCAGCCAAGATCTTTTGCGGGAGGCCCCCGGGGAGCTGTTTTTT
TRBJ1-1 | - | 12 | - | TRBV7-2 | CASSPGRHPFFF | TGTGCCAGCAGCCCGGGACGGCACCCCTTCTTCTTT
TRBJ1-5 | - | 13 | - | TRBV30 | CAWGPGLDQPQHF | TGTGCCTGGGGTCCAGGGTTGGACCAGCCCCAGCATTTT
TRBJ1-1 | - | 16 | - | TRBV6-6 | CASSYSGARSPTEAFF | TGTGCCAGCAGTTACTCTGGGGCCAGGTCCCCCACTGAAGCTTTCTTT
TRBJ2-1 | TRBD1 | 15 | - | TRBV11-2 | CASSVTGGYGGEQFF | TGTGCCAGCAGCGTAACAGGGGGCTACGGTGGTGAGCAGTTCTTC
TRBJ2-7 | - | 15 | - | TRBV7-3 | CASSLGGGATYEQYF | TGTGCCAGCAGCTTGGGGGGCGGAGCAACCTACGAGCAGTACTTC
TRBJ1-4 | - | 15 | - | TRBV18 | CASSPPSRGNEKLFF | TGTGCCAGCTCACCACCTTCCAGGGGAAATGAAAAACTGTTTTTT
TRBJ2-6 | - | 15 | - | TRBV28 | CASSLGTYGANVLTF | TGTGCCAGCAGTTTAGGGACGTACGGGGCCAACGTCCTGACTTTC
TRBJ2-3 | - | 14 | - | TRBV19 | CASSATSFTDTQYF | TGTGCCAGTAGTGCGACTAGTTTTACAGATACGCAGTATTTT
TRBJ1-1 | - | 13 | - | TRBV2 | CASTVDSNTEAFF | TGTGCCAGCACCGTGGACAGCAACACTGAAGCTTTCTTT
TRBJ2-5 | - | 12 | - | TRBV5-1 | CASSFRQETQYF | TGCGCCAGCAGCTTCCGCCAAGAGACCCAGTACTTC
TRBJ1-5 | - | 15 | - | TRBV21-1 | CASSTEGHSNQPQHF | TGTGCCAGCAGCACCGAGGGACACAGCAATCAGCCCCAGCATTTT
TRBJ2-7 | - | 15 | - | TRBV13 | CASSPPPTDTYEQYF | TGTGCCAGCAGCCCCCCGCCGACTGATACCTACGAGCAGTACTTC
TRBJ2-3 | TRBD2 | 13 | few | TRBV27 | CAIGGGGTDTQYF | TGTGCCATCGGCGGGGGGGGCACAGATACGCAGTATTTT
TRBJ2-7 | - | 12 | - | TRBV21-1 | CANVTGYYEQYF | TGTGCCAATGTTACAGGGTACTACGAGCAGTACTTC
TRBJ2-2 | TRBD2 | 17 | - | TRBV5-1 | CASSSGRLAGVTGELFF | TGCGCCAGCAGCTCAGGACGACTAGCGGGAGTCACCGGGGAGCTGTTTTTT
TRBJ2-7 | TRBD1 | 15 | - | TRBV10-3 | CAIRQEGQGSYEQYF | TGTGCCATCAGGCAGGAGGGACAGGGGTCCTACGAGCAGTACTTC
TRBJ2-7 | TRBD1 | 14 | - | TRBV4-2 | CASSQDDRAYEQYF | TGTGCCAGCAGCCAAGATGACAGGGCCTACGAGCAGTACTTC
TRBJ1-3 | - | 14 | - | TRBV30 | CAWSVFRGGNTIYF | TGTGCCTGGAGTGTATTCAGGGGTGGAAACACCATATATTTT
TRBJ2-2 | - | 13 | - | TRBV11-3 | CASSSRGAGELFF | TGTGCCAGCAGCTCCAGGGGGGCCGGGGAGCTGTTTTTT
TRBJ2-1 | TRBD1 | 15 | - | TRBV5-8 | CASKSQGASYNEQFF | TGTGCCAGCAAATCACAGGGGGCCTCCTACAATGAGCAGTTCTTC